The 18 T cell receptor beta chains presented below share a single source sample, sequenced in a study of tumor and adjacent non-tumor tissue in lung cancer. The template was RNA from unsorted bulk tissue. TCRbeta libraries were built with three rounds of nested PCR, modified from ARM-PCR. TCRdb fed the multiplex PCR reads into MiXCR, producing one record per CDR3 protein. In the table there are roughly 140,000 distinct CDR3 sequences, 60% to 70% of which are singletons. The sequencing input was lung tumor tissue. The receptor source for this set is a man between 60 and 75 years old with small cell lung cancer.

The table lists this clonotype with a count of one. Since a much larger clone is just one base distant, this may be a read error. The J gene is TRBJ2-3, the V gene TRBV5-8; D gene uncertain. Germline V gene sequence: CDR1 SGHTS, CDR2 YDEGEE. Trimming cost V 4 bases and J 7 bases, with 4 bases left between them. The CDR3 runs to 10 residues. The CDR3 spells CASSIHTQYF. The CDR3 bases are TGTGCCAGCAGCATCCATACGCAGTATTTT.

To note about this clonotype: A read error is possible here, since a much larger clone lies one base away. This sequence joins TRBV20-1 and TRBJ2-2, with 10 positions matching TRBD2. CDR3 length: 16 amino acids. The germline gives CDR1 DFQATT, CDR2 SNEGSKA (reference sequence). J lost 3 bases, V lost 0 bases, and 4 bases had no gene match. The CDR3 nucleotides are TGCAGTGCTAGAGATGGTAGCGGGAGGCACACCGGGGAGCTGTTTTTT. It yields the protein CSARDGSGRHTGELFF.

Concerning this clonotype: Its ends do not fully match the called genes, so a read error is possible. The CDR3 here is CASSEQGANNSPLHF. The CDR3 DNA reads as TGTGCCAGCAGTGAACAGGGGGCGAATAATTCACCACTCCACTTT. The gene calls are TRBV6-1 and TRBJ1-6; TRBD1 matches 8 bases. The CDR3 loop spans 15 amino acids. CDR1 is MNHNS and CDR2 is SASEGT in the germline V gene.

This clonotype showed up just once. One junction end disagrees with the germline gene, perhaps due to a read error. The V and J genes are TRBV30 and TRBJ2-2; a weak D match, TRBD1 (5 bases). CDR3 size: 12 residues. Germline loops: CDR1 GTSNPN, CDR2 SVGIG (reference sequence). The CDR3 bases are TGTGCCTGGACGACAGACACCGGAGAGCTGTTTTTT. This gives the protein CAWTTDTGELFF.

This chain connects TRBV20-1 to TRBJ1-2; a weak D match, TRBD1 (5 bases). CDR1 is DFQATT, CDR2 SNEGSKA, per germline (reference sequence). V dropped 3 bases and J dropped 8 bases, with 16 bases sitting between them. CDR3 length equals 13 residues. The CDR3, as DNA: TGCAGTGCTAGTAACAGGTTTGAGCACGGCTACACCTTC. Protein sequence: CSASNRFEHGYTF.

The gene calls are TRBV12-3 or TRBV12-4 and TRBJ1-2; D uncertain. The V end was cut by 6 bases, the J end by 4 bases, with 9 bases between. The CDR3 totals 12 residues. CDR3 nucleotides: TGTGCCAGCAGCTCGATGCTCTATGGCTACACCTTC. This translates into CASSSMLYGYTF.

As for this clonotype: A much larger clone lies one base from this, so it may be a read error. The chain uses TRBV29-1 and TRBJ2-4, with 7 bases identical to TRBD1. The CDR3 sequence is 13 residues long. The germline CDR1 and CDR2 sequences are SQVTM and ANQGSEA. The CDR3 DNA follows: TGCAGCGCCCTGACAGGGACCAAAAACATTCAGCACTTC. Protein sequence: CSALTGTKNIQHF.

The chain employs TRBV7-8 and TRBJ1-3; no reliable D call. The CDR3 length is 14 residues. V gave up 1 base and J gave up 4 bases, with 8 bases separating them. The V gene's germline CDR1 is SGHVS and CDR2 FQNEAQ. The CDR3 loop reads CASSLGSPGNTIYF. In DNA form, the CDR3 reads TGTGCCAGCAGCTTAGGCTCACCCGGAAACACCATATATTTT.

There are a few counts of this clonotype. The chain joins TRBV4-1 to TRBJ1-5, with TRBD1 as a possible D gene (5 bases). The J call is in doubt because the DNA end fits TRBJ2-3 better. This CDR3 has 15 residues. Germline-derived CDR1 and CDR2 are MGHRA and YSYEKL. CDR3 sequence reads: CASSQEETGVRPQYF. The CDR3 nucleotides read TGCGCCAGCAGCCAAGAGGAAACAGGTGTTCGGCCCCAGTATTTT.

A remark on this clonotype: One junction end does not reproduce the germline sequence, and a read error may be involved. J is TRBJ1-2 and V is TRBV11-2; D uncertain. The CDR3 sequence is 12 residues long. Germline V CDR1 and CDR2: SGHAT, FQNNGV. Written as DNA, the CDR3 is TGTGTCAGCAGCCTGCAGGAGTATAGCTACACCTTC. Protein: CVSSLQEYSYTF.

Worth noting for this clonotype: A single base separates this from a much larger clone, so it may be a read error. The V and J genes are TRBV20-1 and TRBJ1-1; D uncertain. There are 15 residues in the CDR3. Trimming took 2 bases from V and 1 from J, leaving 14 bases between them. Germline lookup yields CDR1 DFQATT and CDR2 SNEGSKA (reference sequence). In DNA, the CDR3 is TGCAGTGCTAGAAGTCTTGGTAGGACGAACACTGAAGCTTTCTTT. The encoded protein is CSARSLGRTNTEAFF.

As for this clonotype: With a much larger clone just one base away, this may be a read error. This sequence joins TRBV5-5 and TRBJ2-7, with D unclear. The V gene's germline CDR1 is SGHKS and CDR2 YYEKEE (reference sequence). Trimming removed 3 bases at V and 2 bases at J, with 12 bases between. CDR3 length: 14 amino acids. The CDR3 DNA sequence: TGTGCCAGCAGCTCGATGGTAGCTACCTACGAGCAGTACTTC. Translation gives CASSSMVATYEQYF. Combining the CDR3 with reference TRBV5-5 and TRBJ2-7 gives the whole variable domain DAGVTQSPTHLIKTRGQQVTLRCSPISGHKSVSWYQQVLGQGPQFIFQYYEKEERGRGNFPDRFSARQFPNYSSELNVNALLLGDSALYLCASSSMVATYEQYFGPGTRLTVT.

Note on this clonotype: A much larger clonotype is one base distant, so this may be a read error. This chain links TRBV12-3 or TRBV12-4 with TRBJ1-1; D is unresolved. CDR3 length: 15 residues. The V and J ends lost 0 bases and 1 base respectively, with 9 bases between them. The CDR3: CASSLAQEQNTEAFF. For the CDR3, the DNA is TGTGCCAGCAGTTTAGCTCAGGAACAGAACACTGAAGCTTTCTTT.

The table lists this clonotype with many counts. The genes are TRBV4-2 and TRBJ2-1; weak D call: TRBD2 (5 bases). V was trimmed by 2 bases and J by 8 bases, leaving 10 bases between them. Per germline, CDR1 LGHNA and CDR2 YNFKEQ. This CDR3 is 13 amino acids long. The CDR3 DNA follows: TGTGCCAGCAGCCAACATGGAGCGGATGAGCAGTTCTTC. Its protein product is CASSQHGADEQFF.

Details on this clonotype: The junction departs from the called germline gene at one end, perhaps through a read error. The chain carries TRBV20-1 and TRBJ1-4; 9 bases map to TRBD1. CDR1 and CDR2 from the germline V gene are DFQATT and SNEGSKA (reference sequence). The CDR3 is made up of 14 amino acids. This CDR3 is CSAQKGQGNEKLFF. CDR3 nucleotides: TGCAGTGCTCAGAAGGGACAGGGTAATGAAAAGCTGTTTTTT.

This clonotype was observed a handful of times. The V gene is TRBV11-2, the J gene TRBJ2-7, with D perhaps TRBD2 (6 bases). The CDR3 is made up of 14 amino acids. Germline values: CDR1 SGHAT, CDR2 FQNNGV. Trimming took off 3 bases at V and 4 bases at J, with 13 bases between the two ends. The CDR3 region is CASSFGGSRYEQYV. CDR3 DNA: TGTGCCAGCAGCTTTGGAGGGAGTAGATACGAGCAGTACGTC.

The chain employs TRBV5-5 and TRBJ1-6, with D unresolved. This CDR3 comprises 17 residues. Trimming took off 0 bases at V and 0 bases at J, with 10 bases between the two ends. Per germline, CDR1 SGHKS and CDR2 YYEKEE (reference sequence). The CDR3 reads CASSLVARSSYNSPLHF. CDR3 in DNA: TGTGCCAGCAGCTTGGTGGCGAGAAGCTCCTATAATTCACCCCTCCACTTT.

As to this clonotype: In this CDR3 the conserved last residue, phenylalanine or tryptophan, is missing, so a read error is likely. The CDR3 DNA reads as TGTGCCAGCTCACCACATCAGGAGAACACTGAAGCTTTCCTT. Protein product: CASSPHQENTEAFL. The chain recombines TRBV18 with TRBJ1-1; no clear D gene. This CDR3 comprises 14 residues. The V end was cut by 1 base, the J end by 1 base, with 7 bases between. Germline V CDR1 and CDR2: KGHSH, LQKENI.